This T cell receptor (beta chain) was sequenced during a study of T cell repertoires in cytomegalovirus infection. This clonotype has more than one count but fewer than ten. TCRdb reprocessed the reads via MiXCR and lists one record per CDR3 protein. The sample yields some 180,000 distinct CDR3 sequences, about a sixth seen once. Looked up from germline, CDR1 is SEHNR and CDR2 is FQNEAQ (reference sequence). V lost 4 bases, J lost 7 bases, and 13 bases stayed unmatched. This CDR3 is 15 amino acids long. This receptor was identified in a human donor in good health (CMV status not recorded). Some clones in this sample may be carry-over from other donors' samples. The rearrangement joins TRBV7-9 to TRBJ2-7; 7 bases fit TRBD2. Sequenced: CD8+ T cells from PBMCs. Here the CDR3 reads CASSSSRGGASEQYF. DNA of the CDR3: TGTGCCAGCAGCTCCTCCCGGGGAGGGGCTTCGGAGCAGTACTTC. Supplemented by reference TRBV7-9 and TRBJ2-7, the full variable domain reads DTGVSQNPRHKITKRGQNVTFRCDPISEHNRLYWYRQTLGQGPEFLTYFQNEAQLEKSRLLSDRFSAERPKGSFSTLEIQRTEQGDSAMYLCASSSSRGGASEQYFGPGTRLTVT.